A single sample is the source of the 27 T cell receptor beta chains below, sequenced in a study of vaccination and CD4 T cells after COVID-19. The antigens of these receptors remain unknown. CD4+ T cells that had been cultured provided DNA sequenced with the Oncomine TCR Beta short-read assay. A single record per CDR3 protein comes from TCRdb applying MiXCR to the PCR reads. Here the sample spans roughly 3,000 distinct CDR3 sequences, roughly 29% being singletons. Treatment here: roughly 11-day PBMC culture with coronavirus spike peptide pools or control peptides (ViraFEST assay). Prior to the COVID-19 pandemic (2011-2018), the unexposed donor's CD4+ T cells were collected. Sequenced material: CD4+ T cells from blood, cultured in vitro. The source is a human donor in good health.

This clonotype was observed a handful of times. The chain employs TRBV28 and TRBJ1-2, with D possibly matching TRBD1 (6 bases). The germline V gene encodes CDR1 MDHEN and CDR2 SYDVKM. Deletions cut 6 bases from V and 8 bases from J, with 16 bases between. CDR3 size: 13 residues. The CDR3 DNA sequence: TGTGCCAGCAGCCCGGGGGGGGCGCAGGGCTACACCTTC. Translation: CASSPGGAQGYTF.

The rearrangement uses TRBV20-1 and TRBJ2-1; 7 nucleotides match TRBD2. The germline CDR1 and CDR2 sequences are DFQATT and SNEGSKA (reference sequence). Trimming removed 5 bases from V and 5 bases from J; junction bases left unmatched: 6. The CDR3 consists of 13 residues. The CDR3 reads CSAFGTKDNEQFF. In DNA form, the CDR3 reads TGCAGTGCTTTTGGGACTAAGGACAATGAGCAGTTCTTC.

This chain connects TRBV7-9 to TRBJ2-5, with 7 bases matching TRBD2. From germline, CDR1 is SEHNR and CDR2 FQNEAQ (reference sequence). Losses at the gene ends were 0 bases for V and 5 bases for J; bases not matched to a gene: 9. The CDR3 consists of 16 residues. The CDR3 coding sequence is TGTGCCAGCAGCTTAGCCGGACTAGGGGCGGGGGAGACCCAGTACTTC. Its protein product is CASSLAGLGAGETQYF. The full variable domain, its missing parts supplied by reference TRBV7-9 and TRBJ2-5, is DTGVSQNPRHKITKRGQNVTFRCDPISEHNRLYWYRQTLGQGPEFLTYFQNEAQLEKSRLLSDRFSAERPKGSFSTLEIQRTEQGDSAMYLCASSLAGLGAGETQYFGPGTRLLVL.

For the CDR3, the DNA is TGTGCCTGGAGTGCCGACACTACCAACGGGGGCTACACCTTC. This translates into CAWSADTTNGGYTF. The gene calls are TRBV30 and TRBJ1-2; no clear D gene. Trimming took off 1 base at V and 8 bases at J, with 17 bases between the two ends. The CDR3 sequence is 14 residues long. Looked up from germline, CDR1 is GTSNPN and CDR2 is SVGIG (reference sequence).

The CDR3 DNA reads as TGTGCCAGCAGCTCCCGCTCACCCCTCCACTTT. Residues: CASSSRSPLHF. The rearrangement links TRBV7-2 to TRBJ1-6, with D uncertain. CDR1 and CDR2 (germline): SGHTA, FQGNSA. CDR3 size: 11 residues. V shed 4 bases and J shed 10 bases, with 5 bases lying between them.

This clonotype was detected a few times. This chain joins TRBV2 and TRBJ1-1; TRBD1 matches at 7 bases. Germline values: CDR1 SNHLY, CDR2 FYNNEI. The V and J ends lost 8 bases and 4 bases, in that order; junction bases with no gene match: 10. CDR3 length: 14 amino acids. CDR3 loop: CASLTDRAGTEAFF. The CDR3 bases are TGTGCCAGCCTGACTGACAGGGCGGGCACTGAAGCTTTCTTT.

The chain uses TRBV6-2 or TRBV6-3 and TRBJ2-7, with 9 bases fitting TRBD1. Germline V gene lookup returns CDR1 MNHEY and CDR2 SVGEGT. The CDR3 runs to 15 residues. After removal of 5 bases from V and 2 bases from J, the junction contained 7 bases not matched to a gene. CDR3 loop: CASSKRTGVPYEQYF. The CDR3 DNA sequence: TGTGCCAGCAGTAAGCGGACAGGGGTACCCTACGAGCAGTACTTC.

This sequence joins TRBV5-6 and TRBJ1-5, with TRBD1 as a possible D gene (5 bases). Trimming removed 1 base from V and 0 bases from J, with 8 bases in between. Germline V gives CDR1 SGHDT, CDR2 YYEEEE. CDR3 length: 15 residues. For the CDR3, the DNA is TGTGCCAGCAGCTTGTACAGGAATAGCAATCAGCCCCAGCATTTT. Protein product: CASSLYRNSNQPQHF.

The chain links TRBV20-1 to TRBJ2-3; 14 positions agree with TRBD2. CDR1 is DFQATT, CDR2 SNEGSKA, per germline (reference sequence). Unmatched junction bases numbered 18, after V lost 3 bases and J lost 1 base. The CDR3 is made up of 21 amino acids. CDR3 sequence: CSASPLGLAGGPLLGTDTQYF. CDR3 DNA sequence: TGCAGTGCTAGTCCCCTCGGACTAGCGGGAGGACCCCTGCTGGGCACAGATACGCAGTATTTT.

This clonotype was observed a handful of times. The rearrangement links TRBV27 to TRBJ1-1; possibly TRBD1 for D (5 bases). The germline CDR1 and CDR2 sequences are MNHEY and SMNVEV (reference sequence). V was trimmed by 5 bases and J by 10 bases, leaving 26 bases between them. CDR3 length: 16 residues. The DNA for the CDR3 is TGTGCCAGCAGTGACCCCCCCCGGGACCCCGCCAGGCGAGCTTTCTTT. Translated, it gives CASSDPPRDPARRAFF.

The sample holds a few counts of this clonotype. The chain uses TRBV19 and TRBJ1-1; TRBD1 agrees at 7 bases. V lost 6 bases and J lost 10; bases outside the gene matches: 8. CDR3 size: 12 residues. Germline values: CDR1 LNHDA, CDR2 SQIVND (reference sequence). The CDR3: CASRGGTAGAFF. The CDR3 DNA reads as TGTGCCAGTAGGGGCGGGACAGCCGGAGCTTTCTTT. The entire variable domain, with the rest obtained from reference TRBV19 and TRBJ1-1, is as follows: DGGITQSPKYLFRKEGQNVTLSCEQNLNHDAMYWYRQDPGQGLRLIYYSQIVNDFQKGDIAEGYSVSREKKESFPLTVTSAQKNPTAFYLCASRGGTAGAFFGQGTRLTVV.

This chain joins TRBV5-1 and TRBJ1-1, with 8 bases identical to TRBD1. Unmatched junction bases numbered 7, after V lost 4 bases and J lost 5 bases. CDR3 length: 14 residues. Germline lookup yields CDR1 SGHRS and CDR2 YFSETQ. This CDR3 reads CASSEQGGGTEAFF. The CDR3, as DNA: TGCGCCAGCAGCGAACAGGGGGGAGGAACTGAAGCTTTCTTT. The full variable domain, rest sourced from reference TRBV5-1 and TRBJ1-1, is KAGVTQTPRYLIKTRGQQVTLSCSPISGHRSVSWYQQTPGQGLQFLFEYFSETQRNKGNFPGRFSGRQFSNSRSEMNVSTLELGDSALYLCASSEQGGGTEAFFGQGTRLTVV.

The DNA for the CDR3 is TGTGCCAGCAGCTTAAGGGCTAGCTTAGGGACCCAGTACTTC. Residues: CASSLRASLGTQYF. This chain links TRBV7-9 with TRBJ2-5; D is perhaps TRBD2 (5 bases). This CDR3 has 14 residues. Looked up from germline, CDR1 is SEHNR and CDR2 is FQNEAQ (reference sequence). Trimming removed 2 bases at V and 7 bases at J, with 14 bases between.

Relative to its sample, this clonotype is medium-sized (0.01 to 0.1%). The chain uses TRBV20-1 and TRBJ1-2; a possible D gene is TRBD1 (5 bases). CDR3 size: 13 residues. Trimming left V 5 bases short and J 6 bases short, with 16 bases between. Germline CDR1 and CDR2: DFQATT and SNEGSKA (reference sequence). In DNA, the CDR3 is TGCAGTGCTCCAGGGAGTGGGGGGAATGGCTACACCTTC. Translated, it gives CSAPGSGGNGYTF.

The rearrangement links TRBV18 to TRBJ1-2, with a weak D call TRBD1 (6 bases). CDR1 and CDR2 from the germline V gene are KGHSH and LQKENI. Trimming removed 2 bases from V and 3 bases from J, with 16 bases in between. The CDR3 has 16 amino acids. CDR3 DNA sequence: TGTGCCAGCTCACCAGGTGTCGGGGGGGCCGACTATGGCTACACCTTC. Translation: CASSPGVGGADYGYTF.

The chain links TRBV7-3 to TRBJ2-7; D is possibly TRBD1 (6 bases). Trimming removed 4 bases at V and 2 bases at J, with 9 bases between. Germline-derived CDR1 and CDR2 are SGHTA and FQGTGA. This CDR3 region has 13 residues. Written as DNA, the CDR3 is TGTGCCAGCAGCTCGACAGGAGCCTACGAGCAGTACTTC. This encodes CASSSTGAYEQYF.

The CDR3 region is CASSVTPAGQETQYF. The CDR3 DNA reads TGTGCCAGCAGCGTAACCCCAGCGGGGCAAGAGACCCAGTACTTC. The chain joins TRBV9 to TRBJ2-5; 7 positions match TRBD2. Losses at the gene ends were 1 base for V and 2 bases for J; bases not matched to a gene: 5. Per the germline V gene, CDR1 is SGDLS and CDR2 is YYNGEE. The length of the CDR3 is 15 residues.

This chain links TRBV28 with TRBJ2-5, with D unresolved. The CDR3 loop spans 13 amino acids. Per germline, CDR1 MDHEN and CDR2 SYDVKM. V gave up 6 bases and J gave up 3 bases, with 11 bases separating them. The CDR3 is CASRLGPKETQYF. CDR3 nucleotide sequence: TGTGCCAGCAGACTTGGGCCGAAAGAGACCCAGTACTTC. Filled out from reference TRBV28 and TRBJ2-5, the complete variable domain reads DVKVTQSSRYLVKRTGEKVFLECVQDMDHENMFWYRQDPGLGLRLIYFSYDVKMKEKGDIPEGYSVSREKKERFSLILESASTNQTSMYLCASRLGPKETQYFGPGTRLLVL.

This rearrangement joins TRBV6-2 or TRBV6-3 to TRBJ2-2; no clear D gene. Trimming stripped 0 bases from V and 6 bases from J, with 17 bases between. There are 17 residues in the CDR3. Looked up from germline, CDR1 is MNHEY and CDR2 is SVGEGT. The CDR3 is CASSYSIQAEASGELFF. CDR3 sequence (DNA): TGTGCCAGCAGTTACTCGATCCAGGCCGAGGCATCCGGGGAGCTGTTTTTT.

This clonotype came up a few times. The chain combines TRBV7-2 with TRBJ2-3; TRBD2 is a possible D gene (6 bases). The germline V gene encodes CDR1 SGHTA and CDR2 FQGNSA. This CDR3 has 14 amino acids. Trimming took off 5 bases at V and 5 bases at J, with 14 bases between the two ends. The CDR3 DNA sequence: TGTGCCAGCAGCCGCCCTCCAGCGGGAGATACGCAGTATTTT. Protein product: CASSRPPAGDTQYF.

The chain links TRBV18 to TRBJ2-5, with D possibly being TRBD1 (5 bases). CDR3 length equals 18 residues. The V end lost 0 bases, the J end lost 2 bases, and 19 bases lay between the germline ends. The germline CDR1 and CDR2 sequences are KGHSH and LQKENI. CDR3 sequence (DNA): TGTGCCAGCTCACCACCGACACCCACCGCAGGGCGGCAAGAGACCCAGTACTTC. Translation: CASSPPTPTAGRQETQYF.

The rearrangement joins TRBV30 to TRBJ1-2, with D perhaps matching TRBD1 (5 bases). Germline CDR1 GTSNPN, CDR2 SVGIG (reference sequence). The CDR3 runs to 15 residues. Trimming cost V 5 bases and J 4 bases, with 20 bases left between them. CDR3: CAWARRDVGVYGYTF. In DNA, the CDR3 is TGTGCCTGGGCCCGACGAGACGTGGGGGTCTATGGCTACACCTTC.

This clonotype was detected only a few times. This sequence joins TRBV1 and TRBJ2-7; TRBD1 was called by the table and not checked on the DNA. TRBV1 is a documented pseudogene. This CDR3 region has 16 residues. CDR3 bases: TGCACCAGCAGCGACGTGGGCAGGAGGCGTTTGTACGAGCAGTACTTC. It codes for CTSSDVGRRRLYEQYF.

This sequence joins TRBV2 and TRBJ2-2; D not resolved. Trimming pared 5 bases from V and 8 bases from J, leaving 6 bases between. The CDR3 contains 11 residues. Germline CDR1 is SNHLY and CDR2 is FYNNEI. The CDR3 DNA sequence: TGTGCCAGCAGTTACCAAGGGGAGCTGTTTTTT. The encoded protein is CASSYQGELFF.

In its sample, this clonotype was seen a few times. This chain joins TRBV20-1 and TRBJ2-7; TRBD1 matches 9 bases. V shed 1 base and J 6 bases; nucleotides not matched to a gene: 7. CDR3 size: 14 residues. Germline V lookup: CDR1 DFQATT, CDR2 SNEGSKA (reference sequence). CDR3 bases: TGCAGTGCTAGAGTACAGGGGGCGTATGGCGAGCAGTACTTC. It specifies CSARVQGAYGEQYF.

This chain links TRBV11-3 with TRBJ2-1; TRBD2 agrees at 9 bases. The germline CDR1 and CDR2 sequences are SGHNT and YENEEA. The V and J ends lost 0 bases and 4 bases, in that order; junction bases with no gene match: 4. There are 16 residues in the CDR3. The DNA for the CDR3 is TGTGCCAGCAGCTTAGAGGCTAGCGGGGAGTACAATGAGCAGTTCTTC. The encoded protein is CASSLEASGEYNEQFF. The complete variable domain, with remaining parts taken from reference TRBV11-3 and TRBJ2-1, reads EAGVVQSPRYKIIEKKQPVAFWCNPISGHNTLYWYLQNLGQGPELLIRYENEEAVDDSQLPKDRFSAERLKGVDSTLKIQPAELGDSAVYLCASSLEASGEYNEQFFGPGTRLTVL.

The chain is built from TRBV24-1 and TRBJ1-4; a weak D match, TRBD1 (5 bases). The V gene's germline CDR1 is KGHDR and CDR2 SFDVKD. Trimming shortened V by 7 bases and J by 0 bases, and 8 bases separated the two germline ends. The CDR3 runs to 14 residues. In nucleotides, the CDR3 is TGTGCCACCAGCGACAGTACAACTAATGAAAAACTGTTTTTT. Its protein product is CATSDSTTNEKLFF.